This T cell receptor (beta chain) stems from a study of blood T cells in healthy people across ages (dated by TCRdb to 2015 to 2017). Some background on the complete study: Template switching captured roughly one uniquely barcoded TCR beta cDNA molecule per two T cells in model experiments. Age-related changes in TCR beta repertoire diversity were measured in the study by deep sequencing normalized with unique cDNA molecular identifiers. The donors were divided into four age groups: young (average roughly 15 years), middle-aged (roughly 42), aged (62) and long-lived (more than 75). The study analyzed two additional independent replicas of 1 million unique cDNA reads from the same blood draw for two donors, one aged 18 to 30 and one aged 80 or older. The paper as a whole reports these results and caveats: As age increased, observed TCR beta diversity per million T cells dropped in a roughly linear way, and a significant reduction was already evident by age 40. There was a strong correlation between observed TCR beta diversity and the percentage of naive T cells measured by flow cytometry. The long-lived group showed more naive CD4+ T cells, fewer expanded clones and increased TCR diversity than the aged group, suggesting age selection. Bulk unsorted PBMC profiling prevented conclusive comparison of naive and antigen-experienced compartments. Estimates of total diversity based on one million sequenced T cells were regarded as lower bounds and as underestimates. The CMV infection status of donors was not known, potentially confounding age-related changes in expanded clonotypes.

The donors were roughly 38 Caucasian individuals from Russia, aged roughly 6 to 90 years, who were systemically healthy. Approximately 9.3 milliliters of peripheral blood were collected from each donor into EDTA-treated Vacutainer tubes. PBMCs were isolated by Ficoll-Paque density-gradient centrifugation, with at least 6 million obtained per sample. Total RNA was extracted from PBMCs with Trizol reagent, with at least 5 micrograms obtained per sample. For every donor, an aliquot of PBMCs went through flow cytometry to measure the percentages of naive CD45RAhigh/CD27high T cells. Library method: 5' RACE. Sequencing was carried out with an Illumina HiSeq 2500. The second PCR ran for roughly 6 to 11 cycles and used a J-beta primer mix along with a sample-barcoded 5' primer. A template-switch 5' adaptor carrying 12 random nucleotides introduced a unique molecular identifier onto each TCR beta cDNA molecule. At least 3 million CDR3-containing paired-end reads were obtained from each sample. First-strand cDNA synthesis was performed from all RNA using the Mint cDNA synthesis kit, with priming by a TRBC-specific oligonucleotide. After uracil-DNA glycosylase treatment, a first 18-cycle PCR used universal primers M1SS and BC2_uni_R on all cDNA. The paper's data handling went like this. Normalization of each sample was performed by random selection of 1 million high-quality reads, each carrying a distinct molecular identifier. Reads sharing molecular identifiers were discarded rather than binned into consensus sequences. MiTCR, run with a Q25 quality threshold and the strictest error-elimination algorithm, handled CDR3 identification, clonotype clustering and error correction. A nonparametric unseen species model using Euler transformation provided a lower-bound estimate of total TCR beta diversity. TCRdb reprocessing: public reads trimmed at Q25 with fastp, clones called with MiXCR, in-frame beta chains kept. Each CDR3 protein gets just one entry, which takes the most common genes and DNA from the rows behind it. The V and J calls, along with clone size, are taken from TCRdb and not from the paper's own processing. The sample has 540,000 or so distinct CDR3 sequences on record, more than 20% of them singletons. The ten largest make up 8.5% to 9.5% of the sample.

V loses 0 bases at its end and J loses 2 bases; junction bases beyond the gene matches: 8. The germline V gene (reference sequence) supplies CDR1 LGHDT and CDR2 YNNKEL. The CDR3 runs 19 residues from the cysteine to the phenylalanine. The only DNA kept is the CDR3, 57 bases in frame from the first base. With regard to this clonotype: Its antigen is currently not known. Base quality data are lacking; no much larger clone is found one base away.

The same sample was also used in a study of T cells of mothers and their children. From that second study: Donors were nine systemically healthy Caucasian individuals: three mothers and their six children. cDNA synthesis used all of the extracted RNA, with roughly 1.5 ug of RNA in each 15 ul reaction. In the second PCR, the M1S primer introduced both the sample barcodes and 2-4 random nucleotides. More than 9 million TCR beta CDR3 reads were obtained from each mother, and about 3 million reads were obtained from each child. Thymic selection similarly shapes TCR recombination output in related and unrelated pairs, with minor effect from inherited differences. Normalized repertoire overlap in related mother-child pairs was always slightly higher than in unrelated mother-child pairs, but the difference was never significant. No persistent microchimeric T cell clones were detected, at a sensitivity of roughly 100 clones per million clonotypes. Deep NGS was used in the study to compare the TCR beta repertoires of mothers and children and to look for features that separate related mother-child pairs from unrelated individuals. Mothers averaged roughly 40 +/- 4 years of age and children averaged about 12 +/- 4 years. After adapter ligation with NEBNext reagents, the libraries were sequenced on Illumina HiSeq 2000 with 100+100 nt paired-end reads. To prevent cross-contamination, the mother and child libraries were prepared a month apart and were sequenced in separate runs. Each donor had between about 500,000 and 2,300,000 distinct TCR beta clonotypes identified. Naive TCR beta clonotypes were estimated from low-frequency clonotypes matched to each donor's FACS-determined naive share, without sorting.

Sequenced input: blood. This receptor was taken from a boy between 5 and 17 years old in good health. The V gene is TRBV3-1 and the J gene is TRBJ2-5; 14 junctional bases match TRBD2. The DNA sequence follows: TGTGCCAGCAGCCAAGAACGACTAGCGGGAGGGCCGCTTCAAGAGACCCAGTACTTC. Its protein is CASSQERLAGGPLQETQYF.